The 21 T cell receptor beta chains below all came from one sample that was sequenced in a study of cytomegalovirus exposure and HLA in healthy donors. In the PCR, 60 Vbeta and 13 Jbeta primers were used. This table comes from immunoSEQ multiplex PCR, and its TCRdb copy is limited to in-frame clones, with some not included. The table includes 150,000 to 200,000 clones, approximately 82% detected once. The sequencing input was PBMCs. These receptor sequences come from a man between 18 and 35 years old in good health and CMV-seropositive.

The chain is built from TRBV5-1 and TRBJ2-3, with 8 bases identical to TRBD2. The CDR3 extends over 18 amino acids. The J segment lost 2 bases and the V segment lost 0 bases, leaving 11 bases of the junction unmatched. Germline assignment: CDR1 SGHRS and CDR2 YFSETQ. CDR3 amino acids: CASSLVPKRERNTDTQYF. DNA of the CDR3: TGCGCCAGCAGCTTGGTCCCTAAGCGGGAGAGGAACACAGATACGCAGTATTTT. Complete variable domain (other parts from reference TRBV5-1 and TRBJ2-3): KAGVTQTPRYLIKTRGQQVTLSCSPISGHRSVSWYQQTPGQGLQFLFEYFSETQRNKGNFPGRFSGRQFSNSRSEMNVSTLELGDSALYLCASSLVPKRERNTDTQYFGPGTRLTVL.

This clone was seen a few times. The chain carries TRBV4-2 and TRBJ1-1; 9 bases match TRBD1. Germline CDR1 is LGHNA and CDR2 is YNFKEQ. The CDR3 consists of 14 residues. The junction had 2 bases not matched to a gene; V was cut back by 2 bases and J by 4 bases. CDR3 nucleotides: TGTGCCAGCAGCCAAAAGACAGGGGGCACTGAAGCTTTCTTT. Its protein product is CASSQKTGGTEAFF.

CDR3 nucleotides: TGCGCCAGCAGCTTTGGGCTAGCGGGAGTCACAGATACGCAGTATTTT. Protein: CASSFGLAGVTDTQYF. The chain employs TRBV5-1 and TRBJ2-3, with 10 bases matching TRBD2. From germline, CDR1 is SGHRS and CDR2 YFSETQ. Losses at the gene ends were 2 bases for V and 2 bases for J; bases not matched to a gene: 5. This CDR3 comprises 16 residues.

The V and J genes are TRBV18 and TRBJ2-4; 9 bases line up with TRBD1. The V gene end was trimmed by 5 bases and the J gene end by 8 bases; junction bases not matched to a gene: 13. Germline CDR1 and CDR2: KGHSH and LQKENI. The CDR3 runs to 16 residues. CDR3 coding DNA: TGTGCCAGCTCAGACGACAGGGGGTCATCTTGGGACATTCAGTACTTC. It encodes CASSDDRGSSWDIQYF.

The chain carries TRBV5-1 and TRBJ2-5; TRBD2 matches at 8 bases. The CDR3 is 14 amino acids. J lost 4 bases, V lost 0 bases, and 2 bases had no gene match. Germline CDR1 reads SGHRS; CDR2 reads YFSETQ. CDR3 coding DNA: TGCGCCAGCAGCTTGGTCCTAGCGGGAGAGACCCAGTACTTC. Amino acid sequence: CASSLVLAGETQYF.

The rearrangement links TRBV2 to TRBJ1-1, with 8 bases fitting TRBD1. This CDR3 is built from 20 residues. The V and J ends lost 6 bases and 6 bases, in that order; junction bases with no gene match: 27. Germline-derived CDR1 and CDR2 are SNHLY and FYNNEI. CDR3 in amino acids: CASRPGTGRLGKNVHPEAFF. In nucleotides, the CDR3 is TGTGCCAGCAGGCCGGGGACAGGCAGATTGGGGAAGAACGTACATCCTGAAGCTTTCTTT.

This clone was seen only a few times. The V and J genes are TRBV10-3 and TRBJ1-3; 7 positions match TRBD1. Germline lookup yields CDR1 ENHRY and CDR2 SYGVKD. The CDR3 consists of 14 residues. V dropped 11 bases and J dropped 3; count of bases not matched to a gene: 10. The CDR3 loop is CAAKDGTVGNTIYF. As DNA, the CDR3 is TGTGCCGCAAAAGACGGGACAGTTGGAAACACCATATATTTT.

This clone was seen only once. The chain carries TRBV28 and TRBJ1-5; a possible D gene is TRBD1 (6 bases). Per germline, CDR1 MDHEN and CDR2 SYDVKM. The CDR3 is made up of 17 amino acids. V lost 2 bases, J lost 0 bases, and 14 bases lay in between. The CDR3, as DNA: TGTGCCAGCAGTTTAAGGGGGAGGGGTTTTAGCAATCAGCCCCAGCATTTT. This encodes CASSLRGRGFSNQPQHF.

This clone came up once. The genes are TRBV30 and TRBJ1-3; 7 bases are a match to TRBD1. Germline assignment: CDR1 GTSNPN and CDR2 SVGIG (reference sequence). The CDR3 has 15 amino acids. The junction had 7 bases not matched to a gene; V was cut back by 5 bases and J by 0 bases. The CDR3 bases are TGTGCCTGGCTTCCCCGGGACAGCTCTGGAAACACCATATATTTT. Amino acid sequence: CAWLPRDSSGNTIYF.

This chain joins TRBV6-1 and TRBJ2-3; 14 positions agree with TRBD2. CDR3 length equals 19 residues. The germline CDR1 and CDR2 sequences are MNHNS and SASEGT. V lost 4 bases, J lost 2 bases, and 11 bases stayed unmatched. The CDR3 region is CASSARTSGRSEATDTQYF. CDR3 DNA: TGTGCCAGCAGTGCAAGGACTAGCGGGAGGTCTGAGGCCACAGATACGCAGTATTTT.

The chain combines TRBV10-3 with TRBJ2-7; no clear D gene. Germline CDR1 ENHRY, CDR2 SYGVKD. The CDR3 length is 14 residues. V lost 2 bases, J lost 5 bases, and 13 bases lay in between. The CDR3 loop is CAISEPTELHEQYF. DNA of the CDR3: TGTGCCATCAGTGAGCCCACGGAGCTCCACGAGCAGTACTTC.

This chain links TRBV2 with TRBJ2-7; 7 bases align to TRBD1. This CDR3 has 14 residues. V shed 5 bases, J shed 2 bases, and the junction held 6 bases outside the gene matches. Germline-derived CDR1 and CDR2 are SNHLY and FYNNEI. As DNA, the CDR3 is TGTGCCAGCAGTAGAGGGACAGCGACCTACGAGCAGTACTTC. Amino acids: CASSRGTATYEQYF.

CDR3 loop: CASYGGGPYEQYF. DNA of the CDR3: TGTGCCAGCTATGGGGGGGGGCCCTACGAGCAGTACTTC. The gene calls are TRBV25-1 and TRBJ2-7, with D perhaps TRBD2 (7 bases). The V end was cut by 8 bases, the J end by 2 bases, with 13 bases between. The CDR3 totals 13 residues. The V gene's germline CDR1 is MGHDK and CDR2 SYGVNS.

A remark on this clone: The sample contains more than one DNA sequence encoding this CDR3. The rearrangement joins TRBV6-5 to TRBJ2-7; a weak D match, TRBD2 (5 bases). V was pared by 6 bases and J by 2 bases, with 17 bases between. The CDR3 consists of 15 residues. Germline V CDR1 and CDR2: MNHEY, SVGAGI. The CDR3 nucleotides are TGTGCCAGCAGCCGAACCAGCGGAGCCACCTACGAGCAGTACTTC. This translates into CASSRTSGATYEQYF.

V usage is TRBV28 and J usage is TRBJ2-7; 14 bases fit TRBD2. Germline V gene sequence: CDR1 MDHEN, CDR2 SYDVKM. V dropped 5 bases and J dropped 5; count of bases not matched to a gene: 8. The CDR3 totals 16 residues. The CDR3 nucleotides are TGTGCCAGCAGTGTAGGGACTAGCGGGAGTCAGGACGAGCAGTACTTC. This translates into CASSVGTSGSQDEQYF.

The V and J genes are TRBV6-5 and TRBJ1-6; tentative D call: TRBD1 (5 bases). Trimming took 2 bases from V and 6 from J, leaving 11 bases between them. Germline V CDR1 and CDR2: MNHEY, SVGAGI. The CDR3 runs to 15 residues. The CDR3 sequence: CASSYGGGLNSPLHF. For the CDR3, the DNA is TGTGCCAGCAGTTACGGGGGGGGTCTTAATTCACCCCTCCACTTT.

The rearrangement links TRBV28 to TRBJ1-5; D is unresolved. V was cut by 2 bases and J by 5 bases, with 13 bases left in between. The CDR3 sequence is 15 residues long. Germline values: CDR1 MDHEN, CDR2 SYDVKM. The CDR3 DNA reads as TGTGCCAGCAGTTTACTCGTAGGTGGGCATCAGCCCCAGCATTTT. Encoded protein: CASSLLVGGHQPQHF.

This rearrangement joins TRBV4-1 to TRBJ2-7, with TRBD1 matching 12 bases. Germline CDR1 MGHRA, CDR2 YSYEKL. The CDR3 extends over 15 amino acids. With V trimmed by 4 bases and J by 7 bases, 8 bases remained unmatched. The CDR3 loop is CASSPAGTGGGEQYF. CDR3 nucleotides: TGCGCCAGCAGCCCCGCCGGGACAGGGGGCGGGGAGCAGTACTTC.

V is TRBV7-2 and J is TRBJ2-7, with TRBD2 identical over 9 bases. V was pared by 5 bases and J by 0 bases, with 8 bases of the junction left unmatched. This CDR3 has 16 amino acids. Germline loops: CDR1 SGHTA, CDR2 FQGNSA. The CDR3 nucleotides read TGTGCCAGCAGCCCCGAGGGACTAGCTAGCTCCTACGAGCAGTACTTC. Amino acid sequence: CASSPEGLASSYEQYF.

Worth noting for this clone: The junction differs from germline at one of its ends, possibly a read error. The chain couples TRBV5-6 to TRBJ1-2, with D unresolved. Per germline, CDR1 SGHDT and CDR2 YYEEEE. This CDR3 has 14 amino acids. The CDR3 spells CASSRITAFYGYPF. CDR3 coding DNA: TGTGCCAGCAGTCGTATAACAGCTTTCTATGGCTACCCCTTC.

The rearrangement links TRBV11-2 to TRBJ2-7; a possible D gene is TRBD2 (6 bases). Germline loops: CDR1 SGHAT, CDR2 FQNNGV. The CDR3 length is 14 residues. V was trimmed by 5 bases and J by 9 bases, leaving 20 bases between them. The CDR3 region is CASSPPPLAYVQYF. In DNA form, the CDR3 reads TGTGCCAGCAGCCCCCCGCCCCTAGCGTATGTGCAGTACTTC.